One T cell receptor (beta chain) is described in this entry. Its antigen is unidentified. This entry belongs to a study of response to subunit inactivated influenza vaccine. Notes on the study in general: That few new T cells are recruited by each seasonal influenza vaccination was the authors' suggestion.

TCRdb recomputed calls from the RT-PCR reads with MiXCR, one row per CDR3 protein. The table lists 800,000 to 1,000,000 distinct CDR3 sequences, roughly 20% of them singletons. The germline gives CDR1 MDHEN, CDR2 SYDVKM. Between the trimmed V and J ends, which lost 6 bases and 2 bases, there was a span of 17 bases. The CDR3 contains 16 residues. The chain employs TRBV28 and TRBJ2-1; D possibly corresponds to TRBD2 (6 bases). The source is a man in his fifties or sixties who received an inactivated influenza vaccine. This material consisted of PBMCs from blood, taken about 5 days after vaccination. The CDR3, as DNA: TGTGCCAGCAGCTACAGTTACGGGGGAACCTACAATGAGCAGTTCTTC. This translates into CASSYSYGGTYNEQFF.